This TCR beta chain comes out of a study of identical twins. Template switching (which added a universal primer site) was used, and cDNA carried unique molecular identifiers. Each CDR3 protein gets one entry after TCRdb re-called the 5' RACE reads with MiXCR. The repertoire holds around 450,000 distinct CDR3 sequences, with approximately 14% as singletons. The donors were all healthy and Caucasian. These records were also assigned to another study, of yellow fever vaccine responses in identical twins.

The specimen was CD4+ T cells sorted from blood. This receptor was obtained from a woman aged 18-30 years in good health.

DNA of the CDR3: TGTGCCAGCAGCGTTACCGGGACAATAGCCTACAATGAGCAGTTCTTC. Its translation: CASSVTGTIAYNEQFF. The chain couples TRBV7-3 to TRBJ2-1, with D possibly being TRBD1 (6 bases). There are 16 residues in the CDR3. CDR1 and CDR2 from the germline V gene are SGHTA and FQGTGA. V was trimmed by 5 bases and J by 2 bases, leaving 16 bases between them.